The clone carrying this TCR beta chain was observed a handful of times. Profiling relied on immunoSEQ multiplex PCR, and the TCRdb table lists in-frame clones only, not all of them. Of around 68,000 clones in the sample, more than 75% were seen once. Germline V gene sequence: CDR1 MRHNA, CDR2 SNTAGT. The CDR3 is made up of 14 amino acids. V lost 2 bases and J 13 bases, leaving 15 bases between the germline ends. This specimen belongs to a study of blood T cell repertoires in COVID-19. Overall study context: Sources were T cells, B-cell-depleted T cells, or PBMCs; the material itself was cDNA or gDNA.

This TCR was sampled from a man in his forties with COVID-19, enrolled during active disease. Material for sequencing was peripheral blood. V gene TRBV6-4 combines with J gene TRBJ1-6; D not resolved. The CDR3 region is CASSDLAAGLPLHF. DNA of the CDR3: TGTGCCAGCAGTGACCTAGCGGCCGGCCTTCCCCTCCACTTT.